A single sample is the source of the 12 T cell receptor beta chains below, sequenced in a study of blood T cell repertoires in COVID-19. Sequenced by immunoSEQ multiplex PCR; TCRdb stores in-frame clones only, minus some. Here the sample spans around 40,000 clones, about nine tenths being singletons. The sample was peripheral blood. These receptors came from a man aged 45-65 years with active COVID-19.

The chain links TRBV20-1 to TRBJ2-7; D unclear. V was clipped by 3 bases and J by 2 bases, with 14 bases between them. The germline CDR1 and CDR2 sequences are DFQATT and SNEGSKA (reference sequence). The CDR3 is made up of 14 amino acids. The CDR3 nucleotides are TGCAGTGCTAGTGCCTGGAGAACCCCCTACGAGCAGTACTTC. Its protein is CSASAWRTPYEQYF.

This chain connects TRBV10-3 to TRBJ1-5; 7 bases match TRBD1. Germline V gives CDR1 ENHRY, CDR2 SYGVKD. There are 14 residues in the CDR3. Trimming cost V 10 bases and J 2 bases; bases outside gene matches: 8. This CDR3 reads CATYIGQGNQPQHF. As DNA, the CDR3 is TGTGCCACCTACATCGGACAGGGCAATCAGCCCCAGCATTTT.

J is TRBJ1-2 and V is TRBV27; D is possibly TRBD1 (5 bases). Germline V CDR1 and CDR2: MNHEY, SMNVEV (reference sequence). The CDR3 is made up of 13 amino acids. Trimming took 6 bases from V and 4 from J, leaving 12 bases between them. CDR3 DNA: TGTGCCAGCAGCATACAGGAAGGCTATGGCTACACCTTC. Protein: CASSIQEGYGYTF.

The genes are TRBV6-5 and TRBJ1-2; 7 positions match TRBD1. Germline V gives CDR1 MNHEY, CDR2 SVGAGI. V was pared by 6 bases and J by 4 bases, with 8 bases of the junction left unmatched. The CDR3 consists of 14 residues. CDR3 in DNA: TGTGCCAGCAGCACAGGGGTTCGGAGCTATGGCTACACCTTC. It codes for CASSTGVRSYGYTF.

The CDR3 spells CASSQDLNNEQFF. In DNA form, the CDR3 reads TGTGCCAGCAGCCAAGATCTTAACAATGAGCAGTTCTTC. This chain connects TRBV3-1 (or the pseudogene TRBV3-2) to TRBJ2-1; D ambiguous. The CDR3 spans 13 residues. Trimming shortened V by 0 bases and J by 5 bases, and 5 bases separated the two germline ends. Germline V gives CDR1 LGHDT, CDR2 YNNKEL (reference sequence).

The chain is built from TRBV28 and TRBJ2-3; no clear D gene. Trimming pared 2 bases from V and 2 bases from J, leaving 11 bases between. Per the germline V gene, CDR1 is MDHEN and CDR2 is SYDVKM. The CDR3 runs to 15 residues. The CDR3 DNA reads as TGTGCCAGCAGTTTAGGGCAGACCCACACAGATACGCAGTATTTT. It translates to CASSLGQTHTDTQYF.

This sequence joins TRBV5-5 and TRBJ2-7, with a tentative D call TRBD1 (5 bases). Germline V gives CDR1 SGHKS, CDR2 YYEKEE (reference sequence). Trimming took 0 bases from V and 2 from J, leaving 9 bases between them. The CDR3 sequence is 14 residues long. The CDR3 sequence: CASSLESTAYEQYF. The CDR3 region has the DNA TGTGCCAGCAGCTTGGAATCGACAGCCTACGAGCAGTACTTC. The full variable domain, completed using reference TRBV5-5 and TRBJ2-7, is DAGVTQSPTHLIKTRGQQVTLRCSPISGHKSVSWYQQVLGQGPQFIFQYYEKEERGRGNFPDRFSARQFPNYSSELNVNALLLGDSALYLCASSLESTAYEQYFGPGTRLTVT.

The V gene is TRBV7-2, the J gene TRBJ2-7; 8 bases match TRBD2. The V segment lost 3 bases and the J segment 0 bases; nucleotides outside the gene matches: 4. CDR1 and CDR2 (germline): SGHTA, FQGNSA. The CDR3 spans 15 residues. The CDR3 bases are TGTGCCAGCAGCTTTGGCGGGAGGAGCTCCTACGAGCAGTACTTC. Encoded protein: CASSFGGRSSYEQYF.

The V call is TRBV7-8, the J call TRBJ1-1; unclear D gene. Looked up from germline, CDR1 is SGHVS and CDR2 is FQNEAQ. The V end was cut by 2 bases, the J end by 2 bases, with 12 bases between. CDR3 length: 15 residues. The chain's CDR3 is CASSLSGNLNTEAFF. DNA for the CDR3: TGTGCCAGCAGCTTATCGGGAAACTTAAACACTGAAGCTTTCTTT.

This sequence joins TRBV11-3 and TRBJ2-1, with 8 bases identical to TRBD2. Germline CDR1 and CDR2: SGHNT and YENEEA. The ends lost 2 bases at V and 4 bases at J; junction bases unmatched: 4. This CDR3 is 15 amino acids long. The CDR3, as DNA: TGTGCCAGCAGCTTAAGTCCTAGCGGGTACAATGAGCAGTTCTTC. Its protein is CASSLSPSGYNEQFF.

This clone was seen only a few times. CDR3 DNA: TGTGCCAGCAGGATGCTCGGGCAGGGGAAGACCCAGTACTTC. This gives the protein CASRMLGQGKTQYF. This sequence joins TRBV6-5 and TRBJ2-5; D may be TRBD1 (6 bases). This CDR3 comprises 14 residues. The V end was cut by 6 bases, the J end by 6 bases, with 17 bases between. Germline values: CDR1 MNHEY, CDR2 SVGAGI.

The rearrangement joins TRBV11-3 to TRBJ1-1; possible D gene TRBD1, 5 bases. CDR3 length: 15 residues. Germline V CDR1 and CDR2: SGHNT, YENEEA. Trimming removed 8 bases at V and 2 bases at J, with 18 bases between. The CDR3 region is CASGPSRGINTEAFF. In DNA, the CDR3 is TGTGCCAGCGGGCCCTCTCGGGGGATTAACACTGAAGCTTTCTTT.